The rows below give T cell receptor beta chains drawn from one sample of a study of response to subunit inactivated influenza vaccine. MiXCR, applied by TCRdb to the RT-PCR reads, yields one record per CDR3 protein. This sample has about 570,000 distinct CDR3 sequences; 10% to 12% occur once, and the top ten carry roughly 9.6%. The sample was also reused in another study, on T cells expressing NK-cell markers.

The source material was PBMCs from blood, sampled on the day of vaccination. The receptor source for this set is a middle-aged man who received an inactivated influenza vaccine. CDR3s include the opening cysteine and the closing phenylalanine or tryptophan. Fields, in order: J gene, V gene, clone size, D gene, CDR3 protein, CDR3 DNA. D genes are given only for firm matches. The size entry is marked missing in some rows and otherwise reads once, few, many or a size class.

>TRBJ2-1|TRBV7-6|few|-
CASSPVGSQGNEQFF
TGTGCCAGCAGCCCAGTAGGCAGCCAGGGGAATGAGCAGTTCTTC
>TRBJ2-3|TRBV24-1|few|TRBD2
CATSPSGRTDTQYF
TGTGCCACCAGTCCTAGCGGGAGGACAGATACGCAGTATTTT
>TRBJ2-7|TRBV20-1|many|-
CSAPRGSYEQYF
TGCAGTGCCCCGCGGGGCTCCTACGAGCAGTACTTC
>TRBJ1-2|TRBV4-3|few|TRBD1
CASSQELGDSYGYTF
TGCGCCAGCAGCCAAGAGTTGGGGGACAGCTATGGCTACACCTTC
>TRBJ2-3|TRBV6-2/TRBV6-3|-|-
CASSYSGGGDTQYF
TGTGCCAGCAGTTACTCCGGGGGTGGAGATACGCAGTATTTT
>TRBJ2-5|TRBV7-2|-|TRBD2
CASSLKRDGTQYF
TGTGCCAGCAGCCTAAAGCGGGACGGGACCCAGTACTTC
>TRBJ1-1|TRBV12-3/TRBV12-4|-|TRBD1
CASSPDRERTEAFF
TGTGCCAGCAGTCCCGACAGGGAAAGGACTGAAGCTTTCTTT
>TRBJ2-1|TRBV6-2/TRBV6-3|many|TRBD2
CASSYGLAGEHSYNEQFF
TGTGCCAGCAGCTACGGACTAGCGGGAGAACACTCCTACAATGAGCAGTTCTTC
>TRBJ1-4|TRBV6-5|-|-
CASSYSTLPGKLFF
TGTGCCAGCAGTTACTCGACCCTGCCCGGAAAACTGTTTTTT
>TRBJ2-7|TRBV6-5|-|-
CASSYWEPKTYEQYF
TGTGCCAGCAGTTACTGGGAACCCAAGACCTACGAGCAGTACTTC
>TRBJ2-2|TRBV28|few|TRBD1
CATNSGTVFGELFF
TGTGCCACCAATTCCGGGACAGTGTTCGGGGAGCTGTTTTTT
>TRBJ2-3|TRBV29-1|few|-
CSVAVEGNTQYF
TGCAGCGTTGCAGTTGAGGGAAATACGCAGTATTTT
>TRBJ1-1|TRBV20-1|-|-
CSARDRFPGAFF
TGCAGTGCTAGAGATAGGTTTCCGGGGGCTTTCTTT
>TRBJ2-3|TRBV12-3/TRBV12-4|few|TRBD2
CASSPVSGVERDTQYF
TGTGCCAGCAGTCCCGTGAGCGGGGTGGAGCGAGATACGCAGTATTTT
>TRBJ2-2|TRBV3-1|few|-
CASSIGTRDTGELFF
TGTGCCAGCAGCATCGGGACGAGGGACACCGGGGAGCTGTTTTTT
>TRBJ1-1|TRBV9|few|-
CASSTGSHMNTEAFF
TGTGCCAGCAGTACAGGGTCCCACATGAACACTGAAGCTTTCTTT
>TRBJ1-1|TRBV28|few|TRBD1
CASSFKTGGLTEAFF
TGTGCCAGCAGTTTTAAGACAGGGGGCTTGACTGAAGCTTTCTTT
>TRBJ2-1|TRBV5-1|-|TRBD2
CASSLTSGGWEQFF
TGCGCCAGCAGCTTGACTAGCGGGGGTTGGGAGCAGTTCTTC
>TRBJ2-2|TRBV6-5|-|-
CASSYSSSLNTGELFF
TGTGCCAGCAGTTACTCGAGCAGCCTGAACACCGGGGAGCTGTTTTTT
>TRBJ2-5|TRBV4-1|once|-
CASSLGVVDTQYF
TGCGCCAGCAGCCTGGGAGTTGTGGATACCCAGTACTTC
>TRBJ2-1|TRBV2|-|-
CASHQMAGSYNEQFF
TGTGCCAGCCACCAAATGGCGGGCTCCTACAATGAGCAGTTCTTC
>TRBJ2-3|TRBV12-3/TRBV12-4|-|-
CASSSSIGFPDTQYF
TGTGCCAGCAGTTCCTCAATAGGTTTCCCAGATACGCAGTATTTT
>TRBJ2-1|TRBV9|few|TRBD2
CASSGTSAAYNEQFF
TGTGCCAGCAGCGGGACTAGCGCCGCCTACAATGAGCAGTTCTTC
>TRBJ2-3|TRBV7-9|-|TRBD2
CASSKAGGPSDTQYF
TGTGCCAGCAGCAAAGCGGGAGGGCCGTCAGATACGCAGTATTTT
>TRBJ2-1|TRBV27|-|-
CASSLWGNAGTYNEQFF
TGTGCCAGCAGTTTATGGGGGAACGCGGGAACCTACAATGAGCAGTTCTTC
>TRBJ1-3|TRBV3-1|-|TRBD1
CASSQDRTLGQRNTIYF
TGTGCCAGCAGCCAAGATCGGACTCTGGGACAGCGAAACACCATATATTTT
>TRBJ2-2|TRBV6-5|few|-
CASSNDRRELFF
TGTGCCAGCAGTAACGACCGCCGGGAGCTGTTTTTT
>TRBJ1-1|TRBV20-1|-|-
CSARGPANTEAFF
TGCAGTGCTAGAGGTCCCGCCAACACTGAAGCTTTCTTT
>TRBJ2-3|TRBV5-1|many|-
CASSPDRVGGADTQYF
TGCGCCAGCAGCCCGGACAGGGTGGGAGGGGCAGATACGCAGTATTTT
>TRBJ2-1|TRBV15|few|-
CATSRDPGPLWNEQFF
TGTGCCACCAGCAGAGATCCGGGACCTCTGTGGAATGAGCAGTTCTTC
>TRBJ2-1|TRBV5-1|few|TRBD1
CASSPDRVYNEQFF
TGCGCCAGCAGCCCGGACAGGGTCTACAATGAGCAGTTCTTC
>TRBJ2-2|TRBV5-5|-|-
CASSSPEWVMTGELFF
TGTGCCAGCAGCTCTCCGGAGTGGGTTATGACCGGGGAGCTGTTTTTT
>TRBJ2-7|TRBV4-3|-|-
CASSQKTGLLYEQYF
TGCGCCAGCAGCCAAAAGACAGGACTTCTCTACGAGCAGTACTTC
>TRBJ2-5|TRBV7-9|-|TRBD1
CASSWTGSQETQYF
TGTGCCAGCAGCTGGACAGGGTCCCAAGAGACCCAGTACTTC
>TRBJ2-5|TRBV5-8|-|TRBD1
CASSSGQRQETQYF
TGTGCCAGCAGCTCGGGACAGCGCCAAGAGACCCAGTACTTC
>TRBJ1-1|TRBV3-1|few|-
CASSPRGDSEAFF
TGTGCCAGCAGTCCGCGGGGGGATTCTGAAGCTTTCTTT
>TRBJ2-5|TRBV29-1|few|-
CSVEGGRGPYQETQYF
TGCAGCGTTGAAGGGGGGCGGGGGCCGTACCAAGAGACCCAGTACTTC
>TRBJ2-1|TRBV20-1|-|-
CSASTPFSYNEQFF
TGCAGTGCTTCTACACCCTTCTCCTACAATGAGCAGTTCTTC
>TRBJ2-2|TRBV7-2|-|-
CASSLDRSGVTGELFF
TGTGCCAGCAGCTTAGATCGGTCGGGGGTCACCGGGGAGCTGTTTTTT
>TRBJ2-5|TRBV2|many|-
CASKLSLGGQETQYF
TGTGCCAGCAAGCTCTCCTTAGGGGGCCAAGAGACCCAGTACTTC
>TRBJ2-1|TRBV6-5|few|TRBD1
CASSFKQGAYNEQFF
TGTGCCAGCAGTTTTAAACAGGGGGCATACAATGAGCAGTTCTTC
>TRBJ2-7|TRBV29-1|-|TRBD2
CSVEGTSGTSYEQYF
TGCAGCGTTGAAGGGACTAGCGGGACCTCCTACGAGCAGTACTTC
>TRBJ2-1|TRBV29-1|-|-
CSVGTRANEQFF
TGCAGCGTTGGTACTAGAGCAAATGAGCAGTTCTTC
>TRBJ2-5|TRBV3-1|-|TRBD2
CASSQDPVLAVLQETQYF
TGTGCCAGCAGCCAAGATCCAGTACTAGCGGTACTACAAGAGACCCAGTACTTC
>TRBJ2-2|TRBV19|-|-
CAGIANTGELFF
TGTGCCGGGATCGCGAACACCGGGGAGCTGTTTTTT
>TRBJ2-2|TRBV3-1|-|TRBD2
CASSQGGTGGPPPANTGELFF
TGTGCCAGCAGCCAGGGGGGGACGGGAGGGCCGCCCCCGGCGAACACCGGGGAGCTGTTTTTT
>TRBJ1-4|TRBV5-1|many|-
CASSLAPNEKLFF
TGCGCCAGCAGCCTTGCCCCTAATGAAAAACTGTTTTTT
>TRBJ2-3|TRBV27|few|TRBD2
CASRTLAGGTDTQYF
TGTGCCAGCAGAACCCTAGCGGGGGGCACAGATACGCAGTATTTT
>TRBJ2-1|TRBV5-1|-|TRBD2
CASSSGTSGRFYNEQFF
TGCGCCAGCAGCTCCGGGACTAGCGGGAGATTTTACAATGAGCAGTTCTTC
>TRBJ2-1|TRBV20-1|few|-
CSARDRSRVSYNEQFF
TGCAGTGCTAGAGATCGGTCGAGGGTTTCCTACAATGAGCAGTTCTTC
>TRBJ2-7|TRBV27|few|-
CASKAGGLLSYEQYF
TGTGCCAGCAAGGCCGGGGGGCTTCTATCCTACGAGCAGTACTTC
>TRBJ1-1|TRBV4-1|many|-
CASSQEGRPEAFF
TGCGCCAGCAGCCAAGAGGGACGGCCTGAAGCTTTCTTT
>TRBJ2-7|TRBV5-1|many|-
CASSRRASAKNYEQYF
TGCGCCAGCAGCCGCCGGGCGTCAGCAAAGAATTACGAGCAGTACTTC